This is a list of T cell receptor beta chains from one sample in a study of blood T cells in healthy people across ages. TCRdb re-derived calls from the 5' RACE reads in MiXCR, one entry per CDR3 protein. The sample records roughly 1.4 million distinct CDR3 sequences, around 59% being singletons. The sample consisted of blood. The receptor set was obtained from a young man in good health. Each CDR3 is given with its conserved first and last residue. Fields, in order: CDR3 length, D gene, J gene, clone size, V gene, CDR3 DNA, CDR3 protein. The D gene is left open where the match is weak. Size is omitted from some rows. Given values are once, few, many or a class for expanded clones.

19 | - | TRBJ2-4 | - | TRBV3-1 | TGTGCCAGCAGCCCAACATGGTCAGAACAGGGATATAGCCGGCACATTCAGTACTTC | CASSPTWSEQGYSRHIQYF
13 | - | TRBJ1-1 | - | TRBV6-5 | TGTGCCAGCAGCCCTCTGGAAGGTACTGAAGCTTTCTTT | CASSPLEGTEAFF
15 | - | TRBJ2-1 | - | TRBV5-1 | TGCGCCAGCAGCTTTGTAGACAGTGGACGGGATGAGCAGTTCTTC | CASSFVDSGRDEQFF
12 | TRBD1 | TRBJ1-2 | - | TRBV7-9 | TGTGCCAGCAGCGCGGACAGGCGTGGCTACACCTTC | CASSADRRGYTF
16 | TRBD2 | TRBJ2-3 | - | TRBV11-1 | TGTGCCAGCAGCCGCCAGGGGCGAGCGGGGGCAGATACGCAGTATTTT | CASSRQGRAGADTQYF
14 | - | TRBJ1-2 | - | TRBV29-1 | TGCAGCATTGAAGGCCGGACAGATAACTATGGCTACACCTTC | CSIEGRTDNYGYTF
16 | - | TRBJ2-1 | few | TRBV6-5 | TGTGCCAGCAGTTACTTGTGGGGCGACTCCTACAATGAGCAGTTCTTC | CASSYLWGDSYNEQFF
15 | - | TRBJ1-4 | - | TRBV6-5 | TGTGCCAGCAGTCACCCGGGACCAAATCATGAAAAACTGTTTTTT | CASSHPGPNHEKLFF
12 | TRBD2 | TRBJ2-7 | - | TRBV27 | TGTGCCAGCGGTACGGCGGGGGACGAGCAGTACTTC | CASGTAGDEQYF
14 | - | TRBJ1-6 | - | TRBV6-2/TRBV6-3 | TGTGCCAGCAGTTACGGGACAAAGAATTCACCCCTCCACTTT | CASSYGTKNSPLHF
14 | - | TRBJ2-7 | - | TRBV3-1 | TGTGCCAGCAGCCAGGGGATATTTAGCGGCGAGCAGTACTTC | CASSQGIFSGEQYF
16 | - | TRBJ2-3 | - | TRBV12-3/TRBV12-4 | TGTGCCAGCAGTTTACCAGAGATTTCTAGCACAGATACGCAGTATTTT | CASSLPEISSTDTQYF
14 | - | TRBJ2-7 | - | TRBV10-3 | TGTGCCACGCTGTTGACACCTTCCTCCTACGAGCAGTACTTC | CATLLTPSSYEQYF
21 | TRBD1 | TRBJ2-7 | few | TRBV11-1 | TGTGCCAGCAGCTTAGCGCAGACCGGCGGTCGGCGACAGGGACCTCCCTACGAGCAGTACTTC | CASSLAQTGGRRQGPPYEQYF
16 | - | TRBJ2-1 | once | TRBV4-2 | TGTGCCAGCAGCCATCTCAAACGGGACAACCACAATGAGCAGTTCTTC | CASSHLKRDNHNEQFF
15 | TRBD2 | TRBJ2-5 | - | TRBV5-1 | TGCGCCAGCAGCTTGGGACTAGCGGGGATAGAGACCCAGTACTTC | CASSLGLAGIETQYF
13 | - | TRBJ2-5 | many | TRBV27 | TGTGCCAGCAGTGTTTCGAAGGTTGGGACCCAGTACTTC | CASSVSKVGTQYF
17 | - | TRBJ2-1 | - | TRBV7-8 | TGTGCCAGCAGCTTAGTGAGGGACAAACCCTCCTACAATGAGCAGTTCTTC | CASSLVRDKPSYNEQFF
16 | TRBD1 | TRBJ2-1 | - | TRBV20-1 | TGCAGTGCTAGAGATCTTCACGGACAGGGTGGCAATGAGCAGTTCTTC | CSARDLHGQGGNEQFF
14 | TRBD1 | TRBJ2-2 | - | TRBV27 | TGTGCCAGCAGTTGGGGACAGTACACCGGGGAGCTGTTTTTT | CASSWGQYTGELFF
12 | - | TRBJ2-7 | few | TRBV6-1 | TGTGCCAGCAGTGAGTTACCCTACGAGCAGTACTTC | CASSELPYEQYF
12 | - | TRBJ1-2 | - | TRBV25-1 | TGTGCCAGCAGTGAATACGATGGGGGCTACACCTTC | CASSEYDGGYTF
15 | - | TRBJ2-3 | - | TRBV20-1 | TGCAGTGCTAGAAGGTCGGGGGCAAACACAGATACGCAGTATTTT | CSARRSGANTDTQYF
13 | - | TRBJ2-1 | - | TRBV11-2 | TGTGCCACCCCGGGGGTAGAGTACAATGAGCAGTTCTTC | CATPGVEYNEQFF